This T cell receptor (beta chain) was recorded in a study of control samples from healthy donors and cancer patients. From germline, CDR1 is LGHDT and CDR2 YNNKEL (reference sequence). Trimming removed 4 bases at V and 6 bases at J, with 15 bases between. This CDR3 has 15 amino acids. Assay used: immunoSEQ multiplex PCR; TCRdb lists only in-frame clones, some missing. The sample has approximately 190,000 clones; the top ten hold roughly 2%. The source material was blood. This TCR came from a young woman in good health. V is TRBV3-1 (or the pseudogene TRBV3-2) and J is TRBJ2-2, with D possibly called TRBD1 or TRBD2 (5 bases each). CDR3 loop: CASSLGTAEAGELFF. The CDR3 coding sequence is TGTGCCAGCAGCCTCGGGACCGCTGAAGCCGGGGAGCTGTTTTTT.